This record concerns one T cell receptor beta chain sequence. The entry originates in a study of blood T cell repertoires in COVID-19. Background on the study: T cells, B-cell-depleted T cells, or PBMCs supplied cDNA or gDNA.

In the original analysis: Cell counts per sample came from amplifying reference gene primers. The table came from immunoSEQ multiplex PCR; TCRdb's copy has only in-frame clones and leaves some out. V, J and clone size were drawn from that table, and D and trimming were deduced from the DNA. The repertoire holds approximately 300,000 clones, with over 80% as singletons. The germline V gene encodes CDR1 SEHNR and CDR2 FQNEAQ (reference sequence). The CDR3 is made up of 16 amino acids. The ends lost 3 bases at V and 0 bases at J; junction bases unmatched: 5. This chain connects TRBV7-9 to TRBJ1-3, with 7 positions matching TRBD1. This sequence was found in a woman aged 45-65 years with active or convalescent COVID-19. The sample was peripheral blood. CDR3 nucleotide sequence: TGTGCCAGCAGCTTGGACAGGCTAAACTCTGGAAACACCATATATTTT. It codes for CASSLDRLNSGNTIYF.